This TCR beta chain was retrieved from a study of blood T cell repertoires in COVID-19. Study as a whole: PBMCs, B-cell-depleted T cells, or T cells were the source of the cDNA or gDNA that made up the material.

CDR1 SGHTA and CDR2 FQGNSA come from the germline V gene. The length of the CDR3 is 17 residues. V was clipped by 2 bases and J by 5 bases, with 19 bases between them. The authors' processing: Researchers report that nucleated cell counts were estimated from reference gene primer amplification. Method: immunoSEQ multiplex PCR; TCRdb's copy keeps in-frame clones and lacks some. V, J and clone size are taken as reported in that table, and D and trimming were inferred from the DNA itself. The sample lists more than 100,000 clones, over 70% occurring once. The sequencing input was peripheral blood. The TCR sequence derives from a man in his 70s with acute or convalescent COVID-19. The chain has TRBV7-2 and TRBJ1-5, with a weak D call TRBD1 (6 bases). CDR3 sequence: CASSLQGSTFHYQPQHF. CDR3 coding DNA: TGTGCCAGCAGCTTACAGGGGTCCACATTCCACTATCAGCCCCAGCATTTT.